These 14 T cell receptor beta chains originate from one sample sequenced in a study of blood T cell repertoires in COVID-19. Some clones are missing from TCRdb's copy, which holds only in-frame ones; the method was immunoSEQ multiplex PCR. The data show roughly 280,000 clones, around 90% seen once. The sequencing input was peripheral blood. Receptors originate from a woman aged 55-69 years with COVID-19, enrolled during active disease.

This clone was seen just once. V usage is TRBV10-3 and J usage is TRBJ1-5; D not resolved. The V end lost 0 bases, the J end lost 3 bases, and 6 bases lay between the germline ends. The germline V gene has CDR1 ENHRY and CDR2 SYGVKD. CDR3 size: 14 residues. In DNA form, the CDR3 reads TGTGCCATCAGTGAGTCAGCCACCAATCAGCCCCAGCATTTT. Residues: CAISESATNQPQHF.

The genes are TRBV27 and TRBJ1-1; 10 positions match TRBD1. This CDR3 comprises 13 residues. Germline CDR1 reads MNHEY; CDR2 reads SMNVEV (reference sequence). The V and J ends lost 5 bases and 7 bases, in that order; junction bases with no gene match: 4. The CDR3 DNA follows: TGTGCCAGCAGTGACAGGGGGCCTGATGAAGCTTTCTTT. Its protein product is CASSDRGPDEAFF.

This clone was counted only a few times. This rearrangement joins TRBV19 to TRBJ1-2; TRBD1 aligns across 8 bases. Trimming at V came to 7 bases and at J to 4 bases, leaving 14 bases not matched to a gene. The germline V gene has CDR1 LNHDA and CDR2 SQIVND (reference sequence). There are 16 residues in the CDR3. The CDR3 region has the DNA TGTGCCAGTACTATCGACGACAGGGGAGGGGGCTATGGCTACACCTTC. Translating it yields CASTIDDRGGGYGYTF. Based on the CDR3 plus reference TRBV19 and TRBJ1-2, the full variable domain is DGGITQSPKYLFRKEGQNVTLSCEQNLNHDAMYWYRQDPGQGLRLIYYSQIVNDFQKGDIAEGYSVSREKKESFPLTVTSAQKNPTAFYLCASTIDDRGGGYGYTFGSGTRLTVV.

J is TRBJ2-7 and V is TRBV5-1; tentative D call: TRBD1 (5 bases). CDR3 length equals 16 residues. The V end was cut by 4 bases, the J end by 1 base, with 18 bases between. Germline V lookup: CDR1 SGHRS, CDR2 YFSETQ. This chain's CDR3 is CASSPVSNTGSYEQYF. The CDR3 DNA reads as TGCGCCAGCAGCCCTGTGTCGAATACAGGTTCCTACGAGCAGTACTTC. Filled out from reference TRBV5-1 and TRBJ2-7, the complete variable domain reads KAGVTQTPRYLIKTRGQQVTLSCSPISGHRSVSWYQQTPGQGLQFLFEYFSETQRNKGNFPGRFSGRQFSNSRSEMNVSTLELGDSALYLCASSPVSNTGSYEQYFGPGTRLTVT.

The chain is built from TRBV20-1 and TRBJ1-5; D gene uncertain. Germline assignment: CDR1 DFQATT and CDR2 SNEGSKA (reference sequence). V was pared by 3 bases and J by 7 bases, with 25 bases between. This CDR3 spans 17 amino acids. This CDR3 is CSASLYRSAGSEQPQHF. The CDR3 DNA is TGCAGTGCTAGTCTCTATCGGTCGGCCGGGTCTGAACAGCCCCAGCATTTT.

The chain employs TRBV9 and TRBJ1-1; no reliable D call. The germline V gene encodes CDR1 SGDLS and CDR2 YYNGEE. This CDR3 comprises 15 residues. The V end was cut by 0 bases, the J end by 1 base, with 10 bases between. The CDR3 sequence: CASSVVGTPNTEAFF. The CDR3 DNA reads as TGTGCCAGCAGCGTAGTTGGCACCCCGAACACTGAAGCTTTCTTT.

The genes are TRBV2 and TRBJ1-5; D gene uncertain. Per the germline V gene, CDR1 is SNHLY and CDR2 is FYNNEI. Trimming left V 6 bases short and J 3 bases short, with 6 bases between. CDR3 size: 12 residues. CDR3 region: CASRAPNQPQHF. The CDR3 bases are TGTGCCAGCAGGGCCCCCAATCAGCCCCAGCATTTT.

This chain uses TRBV7-8 with TRBJ1-4; D is unclear. The V end lost 4 bases, the J end lost 2 bases, and 5 bases lay between the germline ends. In germline, CDR1 is SGHVS, CDR2 FQNEAQ. The CDR3 runs 13 residues. DNA for the CDR3: TGTGCCAGCAGCTACCAGACTAATGAAAAACTGTTTTTT. Its protein is CASSYQTNEKLFF.

The CDR3 spells CASRVRLASTGELFF. The CDR3, as DNA: TGTGCCAGCAGAGTCCGACTAGCGAGCACCGGGGAGCTGTTTTTT. The chain is built from TRBV28 and TRBJ2-2, with TRBD2 matching over 8 bases. CDR3 length: 15 residues. Losses at the gene ends were 6 bases for V and 4 bases for J; bases not matched to a gene: 7. Looked up from germline, CDR1 is MDHEN and CDR2 is SYDVKM. Drawing the rest from reference TRBV28 and TRBJ2-2, the complete variable domain is DVKVTQSSRYLVKRTGEKVFLECVQDMDHENMFWYRQDPGLGLRLIYFSYDVKMKEKGDIPEGYSVSREKKERFSLILESASTNQTSMYLCASRVRLASTGELFFGEGSRLTVL.

CDR3: CASSENKFTGNTIYF. DNA of the CDR3: TGTGCCAGCAGTGAAAACAAATTTACTGGAAACACCATATATTTT. The chain recombines TRBV6-1 with TRBJ1-3, with D hard to call. V dropped 2 bases and J dropped 2 bases, with 10 bases sitting between them. This CDR3 has 15 amino acids. Germline V lookup: CDR1 MNHNS, CDR2 SASEGT.

This rearrangement joins TRBV28 to TRBJ1-6, with a possible D match to TRBD1 (5 bases). CDR1 and CDR2 from the germline V gene are MDHEN and SYDVKM. The ends were cut back, 11 bases at V and 5 bases at J, with 7 bases in the middle. This CDR3 has 11 residues. The DNA for the CDR3 is TGTGCCGTCAGGGATAATTCACCCCTCCACTTT. Its translation is CAVRDNSPLHF.

The chain couples TRBV28 to TRBJ1-5; 7 nucleotides agree with TRBD1. The V gene end was trimmed by 2 bases and the J gene end by 6 bases; junction bases not matched to a gene: 4. The CDR3 contains 14 residues. Germline-derived CDR1 and CDR2 are MDHEN and SYDVKM. The CDR3 region has the DNA TGTGCCAGCAGTTTAGACAGGGCGGGTCAGCCCCAGCATTTT. Translation gives CASSLDRAGQPQHF.

V and J are TRBV19 and TRBJ2-7; perhaps TRBD1 as D (6 bases). V lost 2 bases, J lost 3 bases, and 14 bases lay in between. Germline V gives CDR1 LNHDA, CDR2 SQIVND (reference sequence). This CDR3 has 15 residues. In DNA form, the CDR3 reads TGTGCCAGTAGTATAAGGGACACCTCGTACTACGAGCAGTACTTC. This sequence encodes CASSIRDTSYYEQYF.

The chain recombines TRBV5-1 with TRBJ1-2; the D is unclear. The CDR3 extends over 16 amino acids. V was clipped by 0 bases and J by 0 bases, with 12 bases between them. CDR1 and CDR2 from the germline V gene are SGHRS and YFSETQ. As DNA, the CDR3 is TGCGCCAGCAGCTTGGCCGAGGCAGCTCCTAACTATGGCTACACCTTC. Translated: CASSLAEAAPNYGYTF.